This is a list of T cell receptor beta chains from one sample in a study of blood T cells in healthy people across ages. TCRdb processed the 5' RACE reads anew with MiXCR; each CDR3 protein has one entry. The sample yields some 1.4 million distinct CDR3 sequences, 42% seen once. The material sequenced was blood. The receptor source for this set is a woman under 30 in good health. Each CDR3 is given without its conserved first and last residue.

v_gene: TRBV6-1
CDR3aa: ASNLPRTSGDLEQY

v_gene: TRBV6-5
CDR3aa: ASRPPVGQPQH

v_gene: TRBV4-1
CDR3aa: ASSHLPLLAGAADTQY

v_gene: TRBV2
CDR3aa: AGRTDSYGYT

v_gene: TRBV11-2
CDR3aa: ASSPGRDYYTQETQY

v_gene: TRBV4-2
CDR3aa: ASSQDAQGQGNNEQF

v_gene: TRBV2
CDR3aa: ASSEVFEQY

v_gene: TRBV14
CDR3aa: ASSHIAGGYNEQF

v_gene: TRBV4-1
CDR3aa: ASSQGAGDHNEQF

v_gene: TRBV4-1
CDR3aa: ASSQPGVAAYYEQY

v_gene: TRBV21-1
CDR3aa: ATISQGLYPEAF

v_gene: TRBV7-2
CDR3aa: ASSSEREQPHEQF